Listed here is a single TCR beta chain. At least ten counts were recorded for this clonotype. Its binding antigen is unknown. No clone much larger than this one lies a single base away; base qualities are absent. In the paper's terms, the time point label means: newly diagnosed GD, antithyroid drugs for less than 3 months. For both TCR sequencing and RNA sequencing, RNA was extracted from PBMCs in TRIzol. The diagnosis of Graves' disease followed American Thyroid Association guidelines. Patients were recruited from an endocrinology department in Xi'an, China. Each patient gave about 10 milliliters of peripheral blood, collected in an EDTA anticoagulant tube. Ficoll Paque Plus density gradient separation was used to isolate PBMCs, and no additional T cell sorting was done. RNA quality was checked with an Agilent 2100 Bioanalyzer and agarose gel, and concentration with a NanoDrop 2000. Library creation used multiplex PCR. Reads for this sample came from an Illumina HiSeq 4000. To build TCR beta libraries, CDR3 regions were amplified by Arm-PCR using iRepertoire HTBI primers. PCR products were gel purified before sequencing. The published analysis was carried out like this. Gene usage analysis of CDR3 amino acid clonotypes relied on the roughly 64 TRBV and more than twelve TRBJ segments identified across samples. Filtered high-quality paired reads were merged into contigs using COPE and FqMerger. BLAST was used to align contigs to the IMGT TRBV, TRBD and TRBJ reference genes, and CDR3 was defined following IMGT. Any clonotype with a frequency above 0.1% was counted as a highly expanded clone. Shannon entropy served as the measure of repertoire diversity, while the Gini coefficient captured V-J evenness. Clonotypes shared by more than one individual were considered public. In-frame beta chains were kept once TCRdb had trimmed the public reads at Q25 with fastp and called clones with MiXCR. Each CDR3 protein appears once, grouped with its most common genes and DNA. TCRdb's processing, not the study's, gives the V and J calls here. A total of 350,000 to 550,000 distinct CDR3 sequences appear in this sample, about 16% of them only once. Jointly, the top ten make up approximately 16% of the sample.

The CDR3 covers 17 residues, taking in both the cysteine and the phenylalanine. The only DNA kept is the CDR3, 51 bases in frame from the first base. Trimming accounts for 5 bases at V and 2 bases at J, while the number of junction bases matched to no gene is 8. Looking up the germline V gene yields CDR1 MNHNS and CDR2 SASEGT. The data are from a study of regulatory T cells in long-lasting Graves disease listed by TCRdb under 2021. At the level of the whole study: Newly diagnosed Graves' disease patients had taken antithyroid drugs for less than 3 months. Peripheral blood TCR sequencing and RNA sequencing compared persistent Graves' disease patients with newly diagnosed Graves' disease patients. The study was conducted in China and was registered as a clinical trial. TCR sequencing covered around 13 persistent and roughly 20 newly diagnosed Graves' disease patients, 33 samples in total. Broad study findings and their caveats: Sequencing and analysis were restricted to the TCR beta chain. The authors acknowledged the small sample size as a limitation that may reduce accuracy. Preferential use of TRBV28, TRBJ1-2 and TRBJ2-5 was observed in persistent disease, whereas TRBV20-1 and TRBJ2-1 were favored in newly diagnosed disease. Lower TCR Shannon entropy and fewer highly expanded clones were observed in persistent Graves' disease patients than in newly diagnosed patients, which suggested clonal expansion. Persistent patients shared more public clonotypes among themselves (approximately 2,500) than newly diagnosed patients did (approximately 970). Peripheral blood alone was examined, since thyroid tissue, which constituted the primary lesion, could not be accessed.

These data were also reused for a study on T cells in Graves' hyperthyroidism and ophthalmopathy. As that second study puts it: A patient counted as having stable Graves' hyperthyroidism if no progression to ophthalmopathy occurred over 18 months of follow-up. Hyperthyroidism patients were aged 18 to 65 years and newly diagnosed, with disease duration of less than 2 months. Patients with uncontrolled infections, other autoimmune diseases, pregnancy or lactation were excluded. Diagnoses were based on clinical symptoms, serum thyroxine and TRAb, thyroid ultrasound and orbital computed tomography. The first round of RT-PCR for the TCR CDR3 was performed with the HTBI primer set and the Qiagen OneStep RT-PCR kit. Most expanded thyroid clonotypes (frequency above 0.001) were also found in blood, which suggests that blood repertoires may mirror thyroid immune responses. A model built on a 13 V-J signature distinguished ophthalmopathy from stable hyperthyroidism, reaching over 85% sensitivity and under 84% specificity in cross-validation and 80%/75% in testing. In validation, progression to ophthalmopathy was predicted by the model with roughly 69% sensitivity and 72.22% specificity, a median of roughly 6.4 months before onset. TCR V-J signatures able to tell the groups apart were searched for in a discovery cohort of 95 or so patients, of whom more than 40 had Graves' ophthalmopathy and more than 55 had stable Graves' hyperthyroidism. Prospective prediction of ophthalmopathy was tested in an independent validation cohort of some 19 hyperthyroidism patients and 17 patients who later progressed to ophthalmopathy. The 75 to 100 discovery patients were randomly split 7:3 into training and test sets. In six Graves' hyperthyroidism patients, the study also compared T-cell repertoires from thyroid tissue with T-cell repertoires from blood. Following sampling, methimazole starting at 30 mg daily was given to hyperthyroidism patients, and high-dose intravenous methylprednisolone was given to ophthalmopathy patients. Libraries were constructed in a second round of multiplex PCR, after which size selection and purification were performed. Sequencing of the libraries was done on an Illumina HiSeq2000 using paired-end 100 bp reads. SOAPnuke was used to process the raw data, with reads discarded if the reads contained adapters or uncalled bases, had a mean Phred below 15, or lacked an exact constant-primer or identifier match. COPE v1.2.5 was used to merge high-quality paired reads, and clonotypes were defined as unique nucleotide sequences. Clonotypes were aligned to IMGT TRBV, TRBD and TRBJ reference segments using MiTCR v1.1. Analysis was restricted to V-J combinations with a frequency above 0.0001, which covered 98% to 99.2% of repertoires. A TCS score was defined as the ratio of F50 (clonal expansion) to E x V (chaos), with BLOSUM62-based TCRdist applied between CDR3 peptides within each V-J. Welch's t-statistics and random forest reduced 514 V-J features to 13, which were used in a naive Bayes classifier (R e1071). Sample size was not statistically predetermined, and investigators were not blinded to group allocation. The paper describes TCR Vbeta CDR3 sequencing of around 140 peripheral blood samples, made up of some 40 ophthalmopathy patients, roughly 75 hyperthyroidism patients and about 17 progressor patients.

The sequences come from peripheral blood mononuclear cells (PBMCs), collected at new diagnosis, from a patient treated with antithyroid drugs. The chain was built from TRBV6-1 and TRBJ2-7; 14 bases in the middle match TRBD2. The source of this sequence is a woman in her 30s with Graves disease. Donor details come from another sample of the same person, matched by shared clones. The encoded CDR3 is CASSLHQTSGRAYEQYF. The sequenced DNA: TGTGCCAGCAGTCTACACCAGACTAGCGGGAGGGCCTACGAGCAGTACTTC.